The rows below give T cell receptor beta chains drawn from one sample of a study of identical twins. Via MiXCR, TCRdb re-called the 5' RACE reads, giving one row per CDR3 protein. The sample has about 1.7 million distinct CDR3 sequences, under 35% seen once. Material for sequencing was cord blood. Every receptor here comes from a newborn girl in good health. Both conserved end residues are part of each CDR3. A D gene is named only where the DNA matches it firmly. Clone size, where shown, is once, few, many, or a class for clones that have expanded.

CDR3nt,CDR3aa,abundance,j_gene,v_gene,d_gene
TGCGCCAGCTCCACAGGGCTTCGAACGCCCTCCTACGAGCAGTACTTC,CASSTGLRTPSYEQYF,.,TRBJ2-7,TRBV5-1,.
TGCAGTGCTAACAGGGGTGTCCATAGCACAGATACGCAGTATTTT,CSANRGVHSTDTQYF,.,TRBJ2-3,TRBV20-1,TRBD1
TGTGCCAGCAGCTCCCGGGCTATAGCTAACTATGGCTACACCTTC,CASSSRAIANYGYTF,.,TRBJ1-2,TRBV21-1,.
TGTGCCAGCAGCTCCCCCCGGACAGGAGGAACTGAAGCTTTCTTT,CASSSPRTGGTEAFF,.,TRBJ1-1,TRBV11-2,TRBD1
TGCGCCAGCAGCCAAGCATCCGAGGGAATAAATTCACCCCTCCACTTT,CASSQASEGINSPLHF,.,TRBJ1-6,TRBV4-1,.
TGCAGTGCTCCAGGGAAGCCGGGGGGTGAGCAGTTCTTC,CSAPGKPGGEQFF,few,TRBJ2-1,TRBV20-1,TRBD2
TGCGCCAGCAGCTCAGGGAACACTGAAGCTTTCTTT,CASSSGNTEAFF,many,TRBJ1-1,TRBV5-1,.
TGCAGTGCCCAGGGACAGCTCCTCAATGAGCAGTTCTTC,CSAQGQLLNEQFF,.,TRBJ2-1,TRBV20-1,TRBD1
TGTGCCATCAGTGACAGGGGCTCCTACAATGAGCGGTTCTTC,CAISDRGSYNERFF,.,TRBJ2-1,TRBV10-3,.
TGTGCCAGCAGTGTAAGGGTCAGCACTGAAGCTTTCTTT,CASSVRVSTEAFF,once,TRBJ1-1,TRBV12-3/TRBV12-4,.
TGTGCCATCAGTACACCCTCCTACGAGCAGTACTTC,CAISTPSYEQYF,many,TRBJ2-7,TRBV10-3,.
TGCAGTGCTAGTCCCCTGGGGCAGGCGCATCAAGAGACCCAGTACTTC,CSASPLGQAHQETQYF,.,TRBJ2-5,TRBV20-1,.
TGTGCCAGCAGTGTAATCGAGAATTCACCCCTCCACTTT,CASSVIENSPLHF,.,TRBJ1-6,TRBV25-1,.
TGTGCCAGCGTTTCAGGGTACAATGAGCAGTACTTC,CASVSGYNEQYF,few,TRBJ2-7,TRBV6-2/TRBV6-3,.
TGTGCCAGCAGCCTCCACCAGGTGGGACGGTCCTACGAGCAGTACTTC,CASSLHQVGRSYEQYF,.,TRBJ2-7,TRBV28,.
TGTGCCAGCAGCTTTCCCCGACAGAACACTGAAGCTTTCTTT,CASSFPRQNTEAFF,.,TRBJ1-1,TRBV28,.
TGTGCCAGCAGTTTTGGTCTCCGGACAGGGACCTACGAGCAGTACTTC,CASSFGLRTGTYEQYF,.,TRBJ2-7,TRBV28,TRBD1
TGTGCCAGCAGTTTGCTAAAAAGGGGGGCTAGCAGTGCTTTCTTT,CASSLLKRGASSAFF,.,TRBJ1-1,TRBV28,.
TGTGCCAGCATCCCGGGGGTCGGATTGAACACTGAAGCTTTCTTT,CASIPGVGLNTEAFF,.,TRBJ1-1,TRBV7-9,.
TGCGCCAGCAGCCAAGAGGGGGGTTCTGGAGATACGCAGTATTTT,CASSQEGGSGDTQYF,few,TRBJ2-3,TRBV4-1,.
TGTGCCAGCAGCCCGACGAGACTAGCTGGGGCCAACGTCCTGACTTTC,CASSPTRLAGANVLTF,.,TRBJ2-6,TRBV11-2,.
TGTGCCACCAGTGGCCTAGCGGGAGGTACCCACCGCACAGATACGCAGTATTTT,CATSGLAGGTHRTDTQYF,.,TRBJ2-3,TRBV24-1,TRBD2
TGTGCCAGCAGTTACGAGGGGTATTACAATGAGCAGTTCTTC,CASSYEGYYNEQFF,.,TRBJ2-1,TRBV6-6,.
TGCAGTGCTAGATCAGCGGGAGGGAGGAACAATGAGCAGTTCTTC,CSARSAGGRNNEQFF,.,TRBJ2-1,TRBV20-1,TRBD2
TGTGCCAGCAGCAAACGCGGTGGTCAGGGGCAGGAGACCCAGTACTTC,CASSKRGGQGQETQYF,few,TRBJ2-5,TRBV21-1,.
TGCAGTGCGCCGGGACAGGTCTATGGCTACACCTTC,CSAPGQVYGYTF,.,TRBJ1-2,TRBV20-1,TRBD1